This section outlines one T cell receptor (beta chain) sequence together with its context. What it binds is not known. Profiling relied on immunoSEQ multiplex PCR, and the TCRdb table lists in-frame clones only, not all of them. This table holds 100,000 to 150,000 clones, around 88% found once. The CDR3 is 15 residues long. Germline-derived CDR1 and CDR2 are MNHEY and SVGAGI. Trimming stripped 5 bases from V and 2 bases from J, with 13 bases between. This specimen belongs to a study of identifying expanded T cells in peripheral blood. General study results and limits: About 1.2 clones differed between technical replicates, versus roughly 16 and 20 over time. Variance in clone template counts between approximately 2-week samples significantly increased with total template count across all healthy donors.

During the collection period, no donor immune events like infections were recorded. This chain connects TRBV6-5 to TRBJ1-5, with D tentatively TRBD1 (5 bases). The specimen sequenced was blood. The sequence derives from a person between 18 and 75 years old in good health. The DNA of the CDR3 is TGTGCCAGCAGTCCGGGGGGGTCGGGCAATCAGCCCCAGCATTTT. Protein: CASSPGGSGNQPQHF.